The source of this T cell receptor (beta chain) is a study of blood T cell repertoires in COVID-19. Data came from immunoSEQ multiplex PCR; TCRdb stores just in-frame clones and leaves some out. The sample contains 200,000 or so clones, about 84% of which appear only once. CDR3 length: 16 residues. V shed 8 bases, J shed 2 bases, and the junction held 8 bases outside the gene matches. Per germline, CDR1 MNHEY and CDR2 SMNVEV (reference sequence). The specimen was peripheral blood. The J gene is TRBJ2-3, the V gene TRBV27; 12 bases fit TRBD2. This TCR came from a person between 70 and 80 years old with COVID-19, enrolled during active disease. The CDR3 is CASLSTSGGFTDTQYF. CDR3 DNA sequence: TGTGCCAGCCTCTCAACTAGCGGGGGGTTCACAGATACGCAGTATTTT.